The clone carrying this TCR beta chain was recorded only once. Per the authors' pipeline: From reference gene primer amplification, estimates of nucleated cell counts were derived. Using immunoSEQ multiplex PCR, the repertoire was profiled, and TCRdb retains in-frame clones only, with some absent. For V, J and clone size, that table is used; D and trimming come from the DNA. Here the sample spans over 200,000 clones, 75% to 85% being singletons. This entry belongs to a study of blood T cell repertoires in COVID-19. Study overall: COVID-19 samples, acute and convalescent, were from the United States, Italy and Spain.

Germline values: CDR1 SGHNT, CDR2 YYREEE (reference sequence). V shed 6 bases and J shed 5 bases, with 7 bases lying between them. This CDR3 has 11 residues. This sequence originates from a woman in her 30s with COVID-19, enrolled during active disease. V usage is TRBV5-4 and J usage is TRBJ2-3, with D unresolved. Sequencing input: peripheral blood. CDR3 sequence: CASTLLDTQYF. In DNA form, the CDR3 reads TGTGCCAGCACCCTACTAGATACGCAGTATTTT.